These T cell receptor beta chains were read from a single sample in a study of cytomegalovirus exposure and HLA in healthy donors. The repertoire was sequenced with immunoSEQ multiplex PCR; TCRdb's copy has only in-frame clones and lacks some. The sample contains some 100,000 clones, more than 65% of which appear only once. The sequencing input was PBMCs. Receptors originate from a man aged 35 to 55 in good health and CMV-seropositive. Each CDR3 is given with its conserved first and last residue. Fields, in order: V gene, clone size, J gene, D gene, CDR3 DNA, CDR3 protein. The D gene is left open where the match is weak. Only part of the rows carry a size: once, few, many, or a class if the clone is expanded.

>TRBV28|-|TRBJ2-3|-
TGTGCCAGCAGTTCGCCCAGGGGAGGGAGCACAGATACGCAGTATTTT
CASSSPRGGSTDTQYF
>TRBV28|-|TRBJ2-5|-
TGTGCCAGCAGTTTCGATATCGGGATCCAAGAGACCCAGTACTTC
CASSFDIGIQETQYF
>TRBV7-9|-|TRBJ2-7|-
TGTGGCTACCAGCAGGGAAGCGAGCAGTACTTC
CGYQQGSEQYF
>TRBV7-2|-|TRBJ1-3|-
TGTGCCAGCAGCTTAAAGGGGTCCTCTGGAAACACCATATATTTT
CASSLKGSSGNTIYF
>TRBV6-6|-|TRBJ2-5|TRBD2
TGTGCCAGCAGATTACCGGGACTAGGAAAAGAGACCCAGTACTTC
CASRLPGLGKETQYF
>TRBV14|once|TRBJ1-2|TRBD1
TGTGCCAGCAGCCAAACAGGGGCGCGAGGCTACACCTTC
CASSQTGARGYTF
>TRBV28|-|TRBJ2-7|TRBD1
TGTGCCACCAGGACAGGGGTTTCCTACGAGCAGTACTTC
CATRTGVSYEQYF
>TRBV4-3|-|TRBJ2-1|-
TGCGCCAGCAGCCAAGAGGTGAGGGTCTACAATGAGCAGTTCTTC
CASSQEVRVYNEQFF
>TRBV29-1|-|TRBJ1-2|TRBD1
TGCAGCGTTGAGGGACGACAGGGCTATGGCTACACCTTC
CSVEGRQGYGYTF
>TRBV4-3|few|TRBJ1-6|-
TGCGCCAGCAGCCAAGATCACTTGGGTTACGACAGCCTCTCACCCCTCCACTTT
CASSQDHLGYDSLSPLHF
>TRBV10-2|-|TRBJ2-2|TRBD2
TGCGCCAGCAAAAGAATAGCGGGGGAGAACACCGGGGAGCTGTTTTTT
CASKRIAGENTGELFF
>TRBV7-2|once|TRBJ1-2|TRBD1
TGTGCCAGCAGATCGAGTCCGACAGGGGGCTATGGCTACACCTTC
CASRSSPTGGYGYTF
>TRBV7-8|-|TRBJ1-6|TRBD1
TGTGCCAGCAGCTCCGCCGGACAGGGGGTTTCACCCCTCCACTTT
CASSSAGQGVSPLHF
>TRBV11-2|-|TRBJ2-3|TRBD1
TGTGCCAGCAGCTCGACAGGGCAAGCAGATACGCAGTATTTT
CASSSTGQADTQYF
>TRBV2|-|TRBJ2-1|-
TGTGCCAGCCTCGGAAGGGGGAGCTCCTACAATGAGCAGTTCTTC
CASLGRGSSYNEQFF
>TRBV27|-|TRBJ1-2|TRBD1
TGTGCCAGCAGTTCGCCACGGGACAGAGCTCGCTATGGCTACACCTTC
CASSSPRDRARYGYTF
>TRBV9|-|TRBJ2-1|TRBD2
TGTGCCAGCAGCGTACGGGGGGGCCCGTACAATGAGCAGTTCTTC
CASSVRGGPYNEQFF
>TRBV7-9|-|TRBJ1-5|-
TGTGCCAGCAGTCCCTGGACAGATAGCAATCAGCCCCAGCATTTT
CASSPWTDSNQPQHF
>TRBV5-1|-|TRBJ1-2|TRBD1
TGCGCCAGCAGCTTGGGCAGGGGGTTTTATGGCTACACCTTC
CASSLGRGFYGYTF
>TRBV7-9|-|TRBJ2-1|-
TGTGCCAGCAGCACCCCACTAGCAAACTCCTACAATGAGCAGTTCTTC
CASSTPLANSYNEQFF
>TRBV10-3|-|TRBJ1-3|TRBD1
TGTGCCATCAAGGAGGGGGCTCGTGGAAACACCATATATTTT
CAIKEGARGNTIYF
>TRBV18|-|TRBJ1-1|-
TGTGCCAGCTCACTACGCGGCAATGGCCCTGAAGCTTTCTTT
CASSLRGNGPEAFF
>TRBV6-1|once|TRBJ1-2|TRBD1
TGTGCCAGCAGAGGGGACAGGGAGTCTGCCTATGGCTACACCTTC
CASRGDRESAYGYTF
>TRBV7-8|-|TRBJ2-6|-
TGTGCCAGCAGCGCGTTCTTTGGGGCCAACGTCCTGACTTTC
CASSAFFGANVLTF
>TRBV11-2|-|TRBJ2-7|TRBD2
TGTGCCAGCAGCCCCCCGACGACTAGCGGGACGTACGAGCAGTACTTC
CASSPPTTSGTYEQYF
>TRBV6-5|-|TRBJ1-5|-
TGTGCCAGCAGGGCAGGGCCTAATCAGCCCCAGCATTTT
CASRAGPNQPQHF
>TRBV19|once|TRBJ1-3|TRBD1
TGTGCCAGTAGTATCAGGGGGGTCCGCTCTGGAAACACCATATATTTT
CASSIRGVRSGNTIYF
>TRBV28|-|TRBJ1-3|-
TGTGCCAGCAAAACATCTCCGGGACTCAACACCATATATTTT
CASKTSPGLNTIYF
>TRBV13|-|TRBJ1-1|-
TGTGCCAGCACTGGTACAGGGTGGGGTGAAGCTTTCTTT
CASTGTGWGEAFF
>TRBV27|-|TRBJ1-5|TRBD1
TGTGCCAGCGGACAGGGGCCGGCCGGGAATCAGCCCCAGCATTTT
CASGQGPAGNQPQHF
>TRBV28|-|TRBJ1-2|-
TGTGCCAGCAGTTTCCGCGGTTGGAACTATGGCTACACCTTC
CASSFRGWNYGYTF
>TRBV7-9|-|TRBJ1-5|-
TGTGCCAGCAACCGGGGGGAGGCGGATCAACCCCAGCATTTT
CASNRGEADQPQHF
>TRBV6-5|-|TRBJ2-7|-
TGTGCCAGCACGTCCCTCGGGGGAAAGTACTTC
CASTSLGGKYF
>TRBV5-1|-|TRBJ2-3|TRBD2
TGCGCCAGCAGCGGAACCTCTAGCGGGCTTGCAGATACGCAGTATTTT
CASSGTSSGLADTQYF
>TRBV7-2|-|TRBJ2-6|-
TGTGCCAGCAGCTTAGGTTCGTACTCTGGGGCCAACGTCCTGACTTTC
CASSLGSYSGANVLTF
>TRBV7-9|once|TRBJ2-3|-
TGTTCCAGCAGTTATACAGATACGCAGTATTTT
CSSSYTDTQYF
>TRBV30|once|TRBJ2-7|TRBD2
TGTGCCTGGACGGGGGGGGCCTACGAGCAGTACTTC
CAWTGGAYEQYF
>TRBV10-3|-|TRBJ2-5|-
TGTGCCATCAGTAACAGCCGGCCTAAAGAGACCCAGTACTTC
CAISNSRPKETQYF
>TRBV18|once|TRBJ2-4|TRBD1
TGTGCCAGCTCACCACCGGGACAGGGCCTCGTTCAGTACTTC
CASSPPGQGLVQYF
>TRBV10-3|few|TRBJ1-1|-
TGTGCCATCAGTGGAGTTCCGAACACTGAAGCTTTCTTT
CAISGVPNTEAFF
>TRBV6-6|-|TRBJ1-5|TRBD1
TGTGCCAGCAGCGGACAGGTTGTGTCCTACAATCAGCCCCAGCATTTT
CASSGQVVSYNQPQHF
>TRBV19|-|TRBJ1-3|-
TGTGCCAGTAGTCCTGAGGGGACATCATCTGGAAACACCATATATTTT
CASSPEGTSSGNTIYF
>TRBV7-9|-|TRBJ1-1|TRBD1
TGTGCCAGCAGCCCCGACAGGGGTAACACTGAAGCTTTCTTT
CASSPDRGNTEAFF
>TRBV6-5|once|TRBJ2-3|TRBD1
TGTGCCAGCAGCCGACAGGGTTATAACACAGATACGCAGTATTTT
CASSRQGYNTDTQYF
>TRBV5-1|-|TRBJ2-7|-
TGCGCCAGCAGCTTGGGTGGGACACGTGCCTACGAGCAGTACTTC
CASSLGGTRAYEQYF
>TRBV4-2|-|TRBJ1-2|TRBD1
TGTGCCAGCAGCACCGGACAGGGAGTTGACTATGGCTACACCTTC
CASSTGQGVDYGYTF
>TRBV7-2|-|TRBJ2-7|-
TGTGCCAGCAGCTTAGCGCACGGGGGGCCGTACGAGCAGTACTTC
CASSLAHGGPYEQYF
>TRBV28|once|TRBJ2-7|TRBD1
TGTGCCAGCAGTACGGACAGGGCCTCCTACGAGCAGTACTTC
CASSTDRASYEQYF
>TRBV6-1|few|TRBJ1-2|-
TGTGCCAGCAGTGTTCAGGAGGGATGGGATGGCTACACCTTC
CASSVQEGWDGYTF
>TRBV11-3|-|TRBJ2-3|TRBD2
TGTGCCAGCAGCCGCCGGGGGGGCGGCACAGATACGCAGTATTTT
CASSRRGGGTDTQYF
>TRBV29-1|few|TRBJ1-2|-
TGCGCCATCGGTGTGATGCTTGTCAAGTGGGGCTACACCTTC
CAIGVMLVKWGYTF